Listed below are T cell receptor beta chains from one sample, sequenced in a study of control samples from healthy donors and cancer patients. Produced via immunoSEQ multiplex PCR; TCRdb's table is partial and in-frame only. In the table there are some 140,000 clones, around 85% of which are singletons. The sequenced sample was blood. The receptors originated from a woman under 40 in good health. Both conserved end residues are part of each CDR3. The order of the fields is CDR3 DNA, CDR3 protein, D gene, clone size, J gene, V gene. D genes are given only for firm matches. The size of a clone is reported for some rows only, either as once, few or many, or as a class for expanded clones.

DNA: TGTGCCAGCAGCTTTGAACAGGGGGATTCACCCCTCCACTTT; CDR3: CASSFEQGDSPLHF; D: TRBD1; size: -; J: TRBJ1-6; V: TRBV7-9
DNA: TGTGCCAGCAGCTTAGGGACAGGGGCCCTCCGGGGATCCTACGAGCAGTACTTC; CDR3: CASSLGTGALRGSYEQYF; D: TRBD1; size: -; J: TRBJ2-7; V: TRBV5-5
DNA: TGTGCCTGGATGTCAGGGGAAGGGTATGGCTACACCTTC; CDR3: CAWMSGEGYGYTF; D: -; size: -; J: TRBJ1-2; V: TRBV30
DNA: TGTGCCTGGAGCGACCCGACTAGCGGGAGAGCAGATACGCAGTATTTT; CDR3: CAWSDPTSGRADTQYF; D: TRBD2; size: -; J: TRBJ2-3; V: TRBV30
DNA: TGCAGTGCTAGAGATTCCGGTGGCTACACCTTC; CDR3: CSARDSGGYTF; D: -; size: -; J: TRBJ1-2; V: TRBV20-1
DNA: TGTGCCAGCTCATCGACAGGGGATGGCTACACCTTC; CDR3: CASSSTGDGYTF; D: TRBD1; size: -; J: TRBJ1-2; V: TRBV18
DNA: TGTGCCAGCAGACGGGGTGCCTATAATTCACCCCTCCACTTT; CDR3: CASRRGAYNSPLHF; D: -; size: -; J: TRBJ1-6; V: TRBV6-5
DNA: TGTGCCAGCAGTCCCCATGCGTTGGAGACCGGGGAGCTGTTTTTT; CDR3: CASSPHALETGELFF; D: -; size: once; J: TRBJ2-2; V: TRBV27
DNA: TGTGCCAGCAATAGGCGGGAGGGCCAAGAGACCCAGTACTTC; CDR3: CASNRREGQETQYF; D: TRBD2; size: -; J: TRBJ2-5; V: TRBV2
DNA: TGTGCCAGCACTCTCGACAGGGGGAGCTCCTACGAGCAGTACTTC; CDR3: CASTLDRGSSYEQYF; D: TRBD1; size: -; J: TRBJ2-7; V: TRBV7-9
DNA: TGTGCCAGCAGCAAGACGGACAGGGTCCCTTACGAGCAGTACTTC; CDR3: CASSKTDRVPYEQYF; D: TRBD1; size: -; J: TRBJ2-7; V: TRBV5-4
DNA: TGTGCCAGCAGCCCTCCCGGGCTAGCCGGTGAGACCCAGTACTTC; CDR3: CASSPPGLAGETQYF; D: -; size: -; J: TRBJ2-5; V: TRBV7-2
DNA: TGTGCCAGCAGTTTCCAGGGGAGGGGGGCTTTCTTT; CDR3: CASSFQGRGAFF; D: -; size: -; J: TRBJ1-1; V: TRBV28
DNA: TGTGCCAGCAGGCCAGGGGGCGATGGCTATGGCTACACCTTC; CDR3: CASRPGGDGYGYTF; D: TRBD1; size: -; J: TRBJ1-2; V: TRBV6-6
DNA: TGTGCCAGCAGCCGTAGGGGGGATGAGCAGTTCTTC; CDR3: CASSRRGDEQFF; D: -; size: -; J: TRBJ2-1; V: TRBV21-1
DNA: TGCGCCAGCAGCCGCCTCACTACGACCCCCGGGGATACGCAGTATTTT; CDR3: CASSRLTTTPGDTQYF; D: -; size: -; J: TRBJ2-3; V: TRBV5-1
DNA: TGTGCCTGGAAGGGGGCCAGCTCCTACAATGAGCAGTTCTTC; CDR3: CAWKGASSYNEQFF; D: TRBD1; size: -; J: TRBJ2-1; V: TRBV30
DNA: TGTGCCAGCAGCTTAGTCACACGGTCCACCGGGGAGCTGTTTTTT; CDR3: CASSLVTRSTGELFF; D: -; size: -; J: TRBJ2-2; V: TRBV7-8
DNA: TGTGCCAGCTCGCCCAACAACGATGGAAACACCATATATTTT; CDR3: CASSPNNDGNTIYF; D: -; size: -; J: TRBJ1-3; V: TRBV18
DNA: TGTGCCAGCAGCTTAGGGCAGGTGGTGGGAGAGACCCAGTACTTC; CDR3: CASSLGQVVGETQYF; D: -; size: -; J: TRBJ2-5; V: TRBV11-3
DNA: TGTGCCAGCAGCTTGGGAGACCTAACCGGGGAGCTGTTTTTT; CDR3: CASSLGDLTGELFF; D: -; size: -; J: TRBJ2-2; V: TRBV5-8
DNA: TGTGCTAGCAGCTTATCGGCTAGCGGCTACAATGAGCAGTTCTTC; CDR3: CASSLSASGYNEQFF; D: TRBD2; size: -; J: TRBJ2-1; V: TRBV7-7
DNA: TGTGCCACCAGTGACCGGACTAGCGGGAGTCCATGGGATACGCAGTATTTT; CDR3: CATSDRTSGSPWDTQYF; D: TRBD2; size: -; J: TRBJ2-3; V: TRBV24-1
DNA: TGTGCCAGCAGCCTTCGGGAGGGGAATGGCTACACCTTC; CDR3: CASSLREGNGYTF; D: -; size: -; J: TRBJ1-2; V: TRBV6-4
DNA: TGTGCCAGCCAACGAGGCCCGGAGTCGGGCTACAATGAGCAGTTCTTC; CDR3: CASQRGPESGYNEQFF; D: -; size: few; J: TRBJ2-1; V: TRBV7-2
DNA: TGTGCCAGCAGCTTAGATCACACAGGGGCCTACGAGCAGTACTTC; CDR3: CASSLDHTGAYEQYF; D: TRBD1; size: -; J: TRBJ2-7; V: TRBV11-2
DNA: TGTGCCAGCAGCTTCGGCGGGAGGGGGGAGACCCAGTACTTC; CDR3: CASSFGGRGETQYF; D: TRBD2; size: -; J: TRBJ2-5; V: TRBV11-2